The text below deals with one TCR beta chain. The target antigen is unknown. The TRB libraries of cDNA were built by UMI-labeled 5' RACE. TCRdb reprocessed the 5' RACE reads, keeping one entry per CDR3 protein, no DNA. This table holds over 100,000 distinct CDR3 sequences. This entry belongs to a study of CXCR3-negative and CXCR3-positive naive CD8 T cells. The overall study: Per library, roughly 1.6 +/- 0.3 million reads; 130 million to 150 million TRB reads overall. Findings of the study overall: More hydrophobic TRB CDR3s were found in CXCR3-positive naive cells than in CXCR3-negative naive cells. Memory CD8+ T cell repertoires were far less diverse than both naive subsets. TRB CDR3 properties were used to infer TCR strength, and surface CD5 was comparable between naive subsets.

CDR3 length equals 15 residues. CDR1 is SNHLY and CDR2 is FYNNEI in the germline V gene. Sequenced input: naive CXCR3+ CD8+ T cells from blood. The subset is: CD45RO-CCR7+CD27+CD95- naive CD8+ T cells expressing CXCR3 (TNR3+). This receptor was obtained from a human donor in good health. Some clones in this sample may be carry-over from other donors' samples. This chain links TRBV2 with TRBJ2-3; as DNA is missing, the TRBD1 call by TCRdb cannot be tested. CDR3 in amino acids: CASRSVTGAWDSQYF.